The 18 T cell receptor beta chains below come from one sample, sequenced in a study of long-term antiretroviral therapy in people with HIV. Researchers ran immunoSEQ v3.0 at survey level. Clones were read by immunoSEQ multiplex PCR, and TCRdb kept only the in-frame ones, dropping some. In the table there are tens of thousands of clones, approximately 78% of which are singletons. This material consisted of unsorted PBMCs, taken 1.5 years before starting antiretroviral therapy. Source of these receptors: a man younger than 35 with HIV.

The chain couples TRBV2 to TRBJ2-3; D remains ambiguous. The germline CDR1 and CDR2 sequences are SNHLY and FYNNEI. The CDR3 length is 10 residues. Trimming cost V 8 bases and J 3 bases, with 3 bases left between them. CDR3 loop: CASGTDTQYF. The CDR3 DNA follows: TGTGCCAGCGGGACAGATACGCAGTATTTT. The full variable domain, in which reference TRBV2 and TRBJ2-3 provide the parts outside the CDR3, is EPEVTQTPSHQVTQMGQEVILRCVPISNHLYFYWYRQILGQKVEFLVSFYNNEISEKSEIFDDQFSVERPDGSNFTLKIRSTKLEDSAMYFCASGTDTQYFGPGTRLTVL.

J is TRBJ2-3 and V is TRBV19; perhaps D is TRBD1 or TRBD2 (6 bases each). Trimming cost V 3 bases and J 2 bases, with 18 bases left between them. The CDR3 runs to 17 residues. CDR1 is LNHDA, CDR2 SQIVND, per germline (reference sequence). The CDR3 spells CASSITGMAGYTDTQYF. The CDR3 coding sequence is TGTGCCAGTAGTATCACAGGGATGGCGGGGTACACAGATACGCAGTATTTT.

This rearrangement joins TRBV12-2 to TRBJ1-5. TRBV12-2 represents a pseudogene. The CDR3 extends over 17 amino acids. The CDR3 is CANPTGPRYESNQPQHF. CDR3 in DNA: TGTGCAAATCCAACGGGCCCTAGGTACGAAAGCAATCAGCCCCAGCATTTT.

This rearrangement joins TRBV5-1 to TRBJ2-2; 8 bases match TRBD2. CDR3 length: 14 residues. The germline V gene encodes CDR1 SGHRS and CDR2 YFSETQ. Trimming took 4 bases from V and 4 from J; bases not matched to a gene: 3. CDR3 protein: CASSPGGATGELFF. CDR3 nucleotide sequence: TGCGCCAGCAGCCCCGGGGGGGCCACCGGGGAGCTGTTTTTT.

V usage is TRBV14 and J usage is TRBJ1-5; D unresolved. The V end lost 1 base, the J end lost 9 bases, and 4 bases lay between the germline ends. From germline, CDR1 is SGHDN and CDR2 FVKESK. The CDR3 spans 11 residues. The CDR3 coding sequence is TGTGCCAGCAGCCAAGGGGGGCCCCAGCATTTT. As protein: CASSQGGPQHF.

This chain links TRBV4-1 with TRBJ2-7; 9 nucleotides agree with TRBD2. The CDR3 is 14 amino acids. V shed 1 base and J 6 bases; nucleotides not matched to a gene: 4. Germline CDR1 is MGHRA and CDR2 is YSYEKL. CDR3 sequence (DNA): TGCGCCAGCAGCCAAGCCGGGACTAGCCCCGAGCAGTACTTC. This codes for CASSQAGTSPEQYF.

This clone is medium-sized. The V and J genes are TRBV7-3 and TRBJ1-1, with D hard to call. Deletions cut 5 bases from V and 1 base from J, with 23 bases between. CDR1 and CDR2 from the germline V gene are SGHTA and FQGTGA. The CDR3 loop spans 18 amino acids. In DNA, the CDR3 is TGTGCCAGCAGCCCCTACCCGCCAAAATCCACAGAGAACACTGAAGCTTTCTTT. This sequence encodes CASSPYPPKSTENTEAFF.

CDR3 DNA: TGTGCCAGCAGTGGGGCAGGGGGCACCTACAATGAGCAGTTCTTC. Residues: CASSGAGGTYNEQFF. V is TRBV6-4 and J is TRBJ2-1, with 8 bases fitting TRBD1. The germline gives CDR1 MRHNA, CDR2 SNTAGT. V shed 4 bases, J shed 2 bases, and the junction held 4 bases outside the gene matches. The CDR3 extends over 15 amino acids.

The gene calls are TRBV2 and TRBJ2-1, with 10 positions matching TRBD2. Germline V lookup: CDR1 SNHLY, CDR2 FYNNEI. V gave up 1 base and J gave up 7 bases; unmatched junction bases: 7. The CDR3 is 16 residues long. CDR3 in amino acids: CASSEGSGLAFNEQFF. The CDR3 region has the DNA TGTGCCAGCAGTGAAGGATCGGGACTAGCGTTTAATGAGCAGTTCTTC.

This clone came up once. This chain connects TRBV7-2 to TRBJ2-7; 9 nucleotides align to TRBD1. The length of the CDR3 is 15 residues. Germline V gene lookup returns CDR1 SGHTA and CDR2 FQGNSA. With V trimmed by 3 bases and J by 6 bases, 9 bases remained unmatched. In DNA, the CDR3 is TGTGCCAGCAGCTTGGAACCGGGACAGGGCCGCGAGCAGTACTTC. Translation gives CASSLEPGQGREQYF.

The chain employs TRBV7-2 and TRBJ2-6; D remains unclear. Germline CDR1 and CDR2: SGHTA and FQGNSA. The V and J ends lost 5 bases and 0 bases respectively, with 5 bases between them. The CDR3 spans 14 residues. CDR3 sequence (DNA): TGTGCCAGCAGCCCCAGCTCTGGGGCCAACGTCCTGACTTTC. This sequence encodes CASSPSSGANVLTF.

The V and J genes are TRBV28 and TRBJ2-5, with 9 bases identical to TRBD1. There are 16 residues in the CDR3. J was trimmed by 5 bases and V by 5 bases; bases with no gene match: 12. Per germline, CDR1 MDHEN and CDR2 SYDVKM. Here the CDR3 reads CASSLRDRVLLETQYF. The CDR3 region has the DNA TGTGCCAGCAGTCTCCGGGACAGGGTCCTTTTGGAGACCCAGTACTTC.

The chain links TRBV5-1 to TRBJ2-7, with D maybe TRBD1 (5 bases). The germline V gene encodes CDR1 SGHRS and CDR2 YFSETQ. The CDR3 loop spans 13 amino acids. V lost 2 bases and J lost 5, with 11 bases in between. CDR3 region: CASSFGPGNEQYF. In nucleotides, the CDR3 is TGCGCCAGCAGCTTTGGACCAGGGAACGAGCAGTACTTC.

With regard to this clone: Other nucleotide sequences in the sample specify the same CDR3. The chain combines TRBV6-6 with TRBJ1-2; D gene uncertain. The CDR3 has 13 residues. Trimming cost V 5 bases and J 8 bases, with 15 bases left between them. The germline V gene encodes CDR1 MNHNY and CDR2 SVGAGI (reference sequence). The CDR3 nucleotides are TGTGCCAGCAGTCTCGACATTCTAATAGGCTACACCTTC. Translation gives CASSLDILIGYTF.

This clone has more than one count but fewer than ten. This sample also contains other DNA sequences that code for the same CDR3. The V gene is TRBV6-6, the J gene TRBJ2-1, with D possibly TRBD1 on 6 matching bases. Germline V CDR1 and CDR2: MNHNY, SVGAGI (reference sequence). CDR3 length: 13 residues. V was cut by 6 bases and J by 4 bases, with 10 bases left in between. The CDR3 is CASSTDRYNEQFF. The CDR3 DNA follows: TGTGCCAGCAGCACCGACAGGTACAATGAGCAGTTCTTC.

This chain uses TRBV19 with TRBJ1-6; 7 bases line up with TRBD1. This CDR3 has 14 amino acids. J gave up 10 bases and V 5 bases, and 8 bases lay outside the gene matches. Looked up from germline, CDR1 is LNHDA and CDR2 is SQIVND (reference sequence). CDR3 loop: CASSPLTGRSPLHF. The CDR3 region has the DNA TGTGCCAGTAGTCCCCTGACAGGGAGGTCACCCCTCCACTTT.

This clone was recorded a few times. CDR3 in DNA: TGTGCCAGCAACTCGGGGGGGACAGGCATCCGGGCTGGAAACACCATATATTTT. It encodes CASNSGGTGIRAGNTIYF. The rearrangement joins TRBV28 to TRBJ1-3; 8 nucleotides agree with TRBD1. The trim removed 7 bases at V and 2 bases at J, leaving 16 bases unmatched. Germline loops: CDR1 MDHEN, CDR2 SYDVKM. CDR3 length: 18 amino acids.

The chain employs TRBV9 and TRBJ1-1, with D perhaps matching TRBD1 (6 bases). V was cut by 4 bases and J by 1 base, with 14 bases left in between. This CDR3 has 15 amino acids. CDR1 SGDLS and CDR2 YYNGEE come from the germline V gene. CDR3 loop: CASSSTGQPNTEAFF. For the CDR3, the DNA is TGTGCCAGCAGCTCAACGGGACAACCGAACACTGAAGCTTTCTTT.